Listed below are T cell receptor beta chains from one sample, sequenced in a study of monozygotic twins with inflammatory bowel disease. No DNA is given; TCRdb re-called the 5' RACE reads and lists each CDR3 protein once. This sample's clone table lists over 350,000 distinct CDR3 sequences. Sequences were obtained from blood. The receptor set was obtained from a human donor with ulcerative colitis or Crohn's disease, or a healthy co-twin of an affected twin (not recorded which). Each CDR3 is given with its conserved first and last residue. The order of the fields is V gene, J gene, CDR3 protein.

>TRBV6-2/TRBV6-3|TRBJ1-2
CASSSPFLSPSGDNYGYTF
>TRBV6-5|TRBJ1-6
CASSYGVHYNSPLHF
>TRBV4-2|TRBJ1-2
CASSQLIPGQENYGYTF
>TRBV29-1|TRBJ2-3
CSVITGTRTDTQYF
>TRBV7-9|TRBJ2-7
CASSSPGQGVNEQYF
>TRBV7-3|TRBJ1-1
CASSSWGDSVNTEAFF
>TRBV5-8|TRBJ1-5
CASSPIPGLGDWPQHF
>TRBV4-2|TRBJ2-4
CASSQVALGRVGKNIQYF
>TRBV20-1|TRBJ2-1
CSAIPSNSYNEQFF
>TRBV20-1|TRBJ2-3
CSARVSAGGPRDTQYF
>TRBV27|TRBJ1-5
CASSLQPGFNQPQHF
>TRBV10-3|TRBJ2-7
CAISESGQLSYEQYF
>TRBV24-1|TRBJ1-5
CATSDSGRFSNQPQHF
>TRBV6-5|TRBJ2-1
CASSYRERKRGGYNEQFF
>TRBV12-3/TRBV12-4|TRBJ1-4
CASRSPVDEKLFF
>TRBV7-2|TRBJ2-2
CASSLIAGRNTGELFF
>TRBV9|TRBJ2-4
CASSGPGLTKNIQYF
>TRBV4-2|TRBJ2-5
CASSQGRGGSARETQYF
>TRBV6-5|TRBJ1-5
CASSYGGYQPQHF
>TRBV12-3/TRBV12-4|TRBJ2-7
CASSRPRGATYEQYF
>TRBV6-5|TRBJ1-1
CASSFISSNTEAFF
>TRBV10-3|TRBJ2-7
CAISVSDRSSYEQYF
>TRBV29-1|TRBJ2-2
CSVETVPGQDYTGELFF
>TRBV29-1|TRBJ2-1
CSVGSIAGGIDEQFF
>TRBV5-4|TRBJ2-5
CASSFPGTGVQETQYF
>TRBV18|TRBJ2-3
CASSPNTLGPDTQYF
>TRBV6-2/TRBV6-3|TRBJ1-5
CASSRQGSGGNQPQHF
>TRBV20-1|TRBJ2-7
CSARDLGDRGLYEQYF
>TRBV27|TRBJ2-5
CASSLRRGGHQETQYF
>TRBV5-1|TRBJ2-5
CASSWGTGSQETQYF
>TRBV7-9|TRBJ2-7
CASSPLGDYEQYF
>TRBV6-5|TRBJ1-5
CASSYRSGNQPQHF